What follows are 8 T cell receptor beta chains derived from one specimen sequenced in a study of CD8 T cells in ankylosing spondylitis. Using its own MiXCR run on the 5' RACE reads, TCRdb lists one record per CDR3 protein. The table lists approximately 260,000 distinct CDR3 sequences, around 7.8% of them singletons. What was sequenced was blood, either unsorted or a sorted T cell fraction (not recorded which). Receptors were obtained from a male donor with ankylosing spondylitis or in good health (not recorded which).

The chain combines TRBV7-6 with TRBJ2-5, with D hard to call. Trimming stripped 10 bases from V and 1 base from J, with 22 bases between. Germline CDR1 reads SGHVS; CDR2 reads FNYEAQ. The CDR3 covers 16 residues. The CDR3 loop is CATSSSGAEIQETQYF. The CDR3 DNA reads TGTGCCACTTCCTCGTCTGGCGCCGAGATCCAAGAGACCCAGTACTTC.

At least ten counts were recorded for this clonotype. V and J are TRBV28 and TRBJ1-1; D is ambiguous. CDR1 and CDR2 from the germline V gene are MDHEN and SYDVKM. The CDR3 is made up of 11 amino acids. V lost 5 bases and J lost 2, with 3 bases in between. For the CDR3, the DNA is TGTGCCAGCAGTCATAACACTGAAGCTTTCTTT. This encodes CASSHNTEAFF.

This clonotype occurred a few times. The V gene is TRBV6-1, the J gene TRBJ1-1, with unresolved D. The CDR3 consists of 13 residues. Germline assignment: CDR1 MNHNS and CDR2 SASEGT. The V and J ends lost 8 bases and 3 bases respectively, with 13 bases between them. CDR3 DNA: TGTGCCAGCGGAAAAAACAAGGACACTGAAGCTTTCTTT. It codes for CASGKNKDTEAFF.

V usage is TRBV24-1 and J usage is TRBJ1-5, with TRBD1 matching 10 bases. Germline assignment: CDR1 KGHDR and CDR2 SFDVKD. J lost 5 bases, V lost 3 bases, and 3 bases had no gene match. This CDR3 has 15 residues. The CDR3 loop is CATSDAGTGDQPQHF. Here the CDR3 DNA reads TGTGCCACCAGTGATGCCGGGACAGGGGATCAGCCCCAGCATTTT.

The chain couples TRBV11-1 to TRBJ2-7; 9 nucleotides match TRBD1. Per germline, CDR1 SGHAT and CDR2 FQDESV (reference sequence). V shed 3 bases and J 3 bases; nucleotides not matched to a gene: 6. The CDR3 has 15 amino acids. In DNA form, the CDR3 reads TGTGCCAGCAGCTTGAAGGCGGGACAGGGCTACGAGCAGTACTTC. Translation: CASSLKAGQGYEQYF.

This clonotype was seen ten or more times. The chain joins TRBV15 to TRBJ1-5, with D unclear. Germline lookup yields CDR1 LNHNV and CDR2 YYDKDF (reference sequence). CDR3 length equals 18 residues. Trimming removed 0 bases from V and 0 bases from J, with 15 bases in between. This chain's CDR3 is CATSRDRPTLGSNQPQHF. CDR3 DNA: TGTGCCACCAGCAGAGATAGGCCTACTCTCGGTAGCAATCAGCCCCAGCATTTT.

This clonotype came up many times. The gene calls are TRBV29-1 and TRBJ2-5, with 9 bases fitting TRBD1. Trimming removed 8 bases from V and 1 base from J; junction bases left unmatched: 2. Germline loops: CDR1 SQVTM, CDR2 ANQGSEA. This CDR3 spans 12 amino acids. The CDR3 reads CSSGQGQETQYF. CDR3 DNA: TGCAGCTCGGGACAGGGCCAAGAGACCCAGTACTTC.

The chain employs TRBV20-1 and TRBJ2-5; 9 bases are a match to TRBD2. V dropped 6 bases and J dropped 1; count of bases not matched to a gene: 9. CDR1 and CDR2 from the germline V gene are DFQATT and SNEGSKA (reference sequence). This CDR3 is 15 amino acids long. CDR3 in DNA: TGCAGTGCCCAGGCGGGCGGGAGGGCCCAAGAGACCCAGTACTTC. Translation: CSAQAGGRAQETQYF.